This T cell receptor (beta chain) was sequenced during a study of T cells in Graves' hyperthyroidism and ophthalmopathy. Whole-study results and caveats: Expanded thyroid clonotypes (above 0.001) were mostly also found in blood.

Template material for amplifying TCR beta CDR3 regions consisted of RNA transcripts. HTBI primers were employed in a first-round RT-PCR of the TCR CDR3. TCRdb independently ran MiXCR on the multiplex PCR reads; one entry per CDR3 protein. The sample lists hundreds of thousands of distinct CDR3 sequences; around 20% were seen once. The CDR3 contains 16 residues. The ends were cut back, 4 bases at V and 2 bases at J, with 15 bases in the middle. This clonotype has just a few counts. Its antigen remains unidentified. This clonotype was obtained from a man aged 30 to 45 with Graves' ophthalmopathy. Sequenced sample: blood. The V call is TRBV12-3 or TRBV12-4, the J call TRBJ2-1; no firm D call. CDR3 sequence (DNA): TGTGCCAGCAGTTCACAAGGCCGCACCCCCTACAATGAGCAGTTCTTC. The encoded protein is CASSSQGRTPYNEQFF.